The sequence of this T cell receptor (beta chain) was determined in a study of PD-1 blockade in classical Hodgkin lymphoma. Germline CDR1 reads LNHNV; CDR2 reads YYDKDF (reference sequence). This CDR3 is built from 16 residues. Trimming pared 3 bases from V and 0 bases from J, leaving 14 bases between. Every patient relapsed after autologous stem cell transplantation, and brentuximab vedotin exposure varied. TCRdb's table, derived via immunoSEQ multiplex PCR, lists solely in-frame clones and lacks some. Here the sample spans roughly 30,000 clones, around 78% being singletons. This receptor was identified in a human donor with classical Hodgkin lymphoma. The source was peripheral blood mononuclear cells (PBMCs), collected before the second cycle of nivolumab. The chain employs TRBV15 and TRBJ1-2; no firm D call. The CDR3 is CATSRGASLTNYGYTF. The CDR3 bases are TGTGCCACCAGCAGGGGAGCCAGCTTAACTAACTATGGCTACACCTTC.